This T cell receptor beta chain stems from a study of T cell responses to AZD1222 COVID-19 vaccine. The germline V gene encodes CDR1 MNHEY and CDR2 SVGEGT. The CDR3 loop spans 20 amino acids. The junction had 16 bases not matched to a gene; V was cut back by 3 bases and J by 0 bases. Here immunoSEQ multiplex PCR was the method, and the copy in TCRdb shows in-frame clones only, minus some. The sample carries more than 100,000 clones, approximately 87% recorded once. J is TRBJ1-5 and V is TRBV6-2 or TRBV6-3; 8 bases agree with TRBD1. The specimen comprised peripheral blood, sampled on day 0 of AZD1222 vaccination. The sequence came from an adult in good health. The CDR3 loop is CASSYTGGSGVPYSNQPQHF. In nucleotides, the CDR3 is TGTGCCAGCAGTTATACAGGGGGATCGGGTGTGCCATATAGCAATCAGCCCCAGCATTTT.